The clone carrying this T cell receptor beta chain was seen ten or more times. No antigen is known for it. Germline V lookup: CDR1 SGHRS, CDR2 YFSETQ. The V gene end was trimmed by 2 bases and the J gene end by 6 bases; junction bases not matched to a gene: 5. The CDR3 totals 16 residues. This entry is derived from a study of early T cells in non-severe SARS-CoV-2 infection. General observations from the study: VDJdb matching favored anti-spike CD8 responses, missing private and CD4 specificities.

Individual cDNA molecules were tagged with unique molecular identifiers. TCRdb itself ran the 5' RACE reads through MiXCR, one entry per CDR3 protein. The data hold roughly 31,000 distinct CDR3 sequences, with roughly a tenth observed a single time. The chain links TRBV5-1 to TRBJ1-6; 10 bases fit TRBD1. The sequenced sample consisted of whole blood. The TCR sequence derives from an adult who was a healthcare worker with PCR-confirmed SARS-CoV-2 infection or an uninfected control (not recorded which). The CDR3 DNA follows: TGCGCCAGCAGCTTTAGGGACAGGGGAGGTAATTCACCCCTCCACTTT. Its translation: CASSFRDRGGNSPLHF.